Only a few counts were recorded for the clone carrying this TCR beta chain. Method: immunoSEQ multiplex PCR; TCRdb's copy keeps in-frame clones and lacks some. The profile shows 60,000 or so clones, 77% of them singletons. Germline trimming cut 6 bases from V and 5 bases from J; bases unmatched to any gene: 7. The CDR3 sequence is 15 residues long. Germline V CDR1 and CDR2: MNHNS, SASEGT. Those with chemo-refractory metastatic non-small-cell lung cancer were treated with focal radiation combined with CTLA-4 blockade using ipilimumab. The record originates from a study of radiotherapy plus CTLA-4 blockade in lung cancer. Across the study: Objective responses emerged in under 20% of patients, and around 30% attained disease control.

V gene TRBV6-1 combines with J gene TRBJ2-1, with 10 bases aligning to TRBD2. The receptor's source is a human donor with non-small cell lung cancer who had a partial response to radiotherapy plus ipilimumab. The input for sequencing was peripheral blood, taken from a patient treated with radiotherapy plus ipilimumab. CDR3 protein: CASSETSGRNNEQFF. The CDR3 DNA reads TGTGCCAGCAGCGAGACTAGCGGGCGCAACAATGAGCAGTTCTTC.